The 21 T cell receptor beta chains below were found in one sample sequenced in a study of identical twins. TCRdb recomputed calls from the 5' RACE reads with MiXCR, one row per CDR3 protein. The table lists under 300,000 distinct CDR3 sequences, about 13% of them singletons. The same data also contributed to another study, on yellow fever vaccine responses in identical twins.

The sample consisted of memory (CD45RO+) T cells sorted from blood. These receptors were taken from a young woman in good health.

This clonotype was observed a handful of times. DNA for the CDR3: TGTGCCAGCAGCGTTGGGACAGGGATTCCATACAATGAGCAGTTCTTC. Translated: CASSVGTGIPYNEQFF. This chain connects TRBV5-4 to TRBJ2-1; 9 bases agree with TRBD1. V was clipped by 4 bases and J by 4 bases; unmatched bases: 9. Looked up from germline, CDR1 is SGHNT and CDR2 is YYREEE (reference sequence). The CDR3 is 16 residues long.

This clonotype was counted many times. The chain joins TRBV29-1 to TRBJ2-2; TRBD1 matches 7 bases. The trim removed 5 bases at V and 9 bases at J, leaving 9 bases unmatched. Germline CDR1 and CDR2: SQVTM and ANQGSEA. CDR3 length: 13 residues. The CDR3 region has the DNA TGCAGCGTTCCTGGCCAGGGGGTACGGGAGCTGTTTTTT. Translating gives CSVPGQGVRELFF.

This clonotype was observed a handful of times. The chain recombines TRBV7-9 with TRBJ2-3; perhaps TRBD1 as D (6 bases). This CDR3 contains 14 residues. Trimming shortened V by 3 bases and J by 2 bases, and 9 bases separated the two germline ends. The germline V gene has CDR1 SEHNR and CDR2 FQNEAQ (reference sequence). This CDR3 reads CASSFGQITDTQYF. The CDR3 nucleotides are TGTGCCAGCAGCTTTGGACAGATCACAGATACGCAGTATTTT.

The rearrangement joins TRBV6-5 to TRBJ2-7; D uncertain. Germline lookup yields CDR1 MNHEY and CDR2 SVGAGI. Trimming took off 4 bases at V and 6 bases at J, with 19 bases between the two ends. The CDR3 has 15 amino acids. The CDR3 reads CASSLRAGKHGEQYF. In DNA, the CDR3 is TGTGCCAGCAGTTTACGGGCCGGCAAGCACGGCGAGCAGTACTTC.

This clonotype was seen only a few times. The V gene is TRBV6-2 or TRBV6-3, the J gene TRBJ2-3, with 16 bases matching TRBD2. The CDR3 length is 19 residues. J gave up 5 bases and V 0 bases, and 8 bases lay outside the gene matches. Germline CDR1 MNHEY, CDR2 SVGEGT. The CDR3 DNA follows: TGTGCCAGCAGTTACTCCGGGACTAGCGGGAGGGCGTTGGAAGATACGCAGTATTTT. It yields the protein CASSYSGTSGRALEDTQYF.

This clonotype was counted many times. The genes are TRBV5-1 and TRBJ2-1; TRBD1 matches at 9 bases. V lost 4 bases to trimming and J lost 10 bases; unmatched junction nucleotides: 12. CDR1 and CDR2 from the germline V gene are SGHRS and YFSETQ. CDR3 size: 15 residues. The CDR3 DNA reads TGCGCCAGCAGCAGGGACAGGGAAGGGGAGAGGGAGCAGTTCTTC. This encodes CASSRDREGEREQFF.

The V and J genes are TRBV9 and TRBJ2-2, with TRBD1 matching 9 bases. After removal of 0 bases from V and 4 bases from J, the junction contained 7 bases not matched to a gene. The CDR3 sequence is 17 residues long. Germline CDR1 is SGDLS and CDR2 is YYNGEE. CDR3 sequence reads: CASSVAGGTGSTGELFF. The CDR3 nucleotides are TGTGCCAGCAGCGTAGCTGGCGGGACAGGGAGCACCGGGGAGCTGTTTTTT.

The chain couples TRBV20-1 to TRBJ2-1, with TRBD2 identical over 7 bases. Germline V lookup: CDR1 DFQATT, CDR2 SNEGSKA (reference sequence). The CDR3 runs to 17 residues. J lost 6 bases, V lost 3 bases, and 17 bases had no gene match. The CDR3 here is CSASRLAESTWRNEQFF. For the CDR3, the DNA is TGCAGTGCTAGTCGCCTAGCGGAGTCCACGTGGCGCAATGAGCAGTTCTTC.

The CDR3 bases are TGTGCCAGCAGTGAGCCCCTCCAGGGAACCTACGAGCAGTACTTC. It encodes CASSEPLQGTYEQYF. J is TRBJ2-7 and V is TRBV25-1; D is perhaps TRBD1 (5 bases). Germline V CDR1 and CDR2: MGHDK, SYGVNS. The CDR3 loop spans 15 amino acids. Trimming removed 3 bases from V and 2 bases from J, with 14 bases in between.

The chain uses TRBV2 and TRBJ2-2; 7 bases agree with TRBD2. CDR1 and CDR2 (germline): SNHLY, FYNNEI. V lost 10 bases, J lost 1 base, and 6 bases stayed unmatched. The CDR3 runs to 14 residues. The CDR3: CAIKTGGNTGELFF. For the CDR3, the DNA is TGTGCCATCAAGACGGGGGGGAACACCGGGGAGCTGTTTTTT.

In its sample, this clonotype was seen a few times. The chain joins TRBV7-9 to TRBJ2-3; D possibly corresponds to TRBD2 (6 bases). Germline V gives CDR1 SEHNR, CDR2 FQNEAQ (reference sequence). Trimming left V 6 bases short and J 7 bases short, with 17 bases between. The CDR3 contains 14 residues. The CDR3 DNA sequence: TGTGCCAGCAGTAACCAGGGAGGAATTTATACGCAGTATTTT. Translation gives CASSNQGGIYTQYF.

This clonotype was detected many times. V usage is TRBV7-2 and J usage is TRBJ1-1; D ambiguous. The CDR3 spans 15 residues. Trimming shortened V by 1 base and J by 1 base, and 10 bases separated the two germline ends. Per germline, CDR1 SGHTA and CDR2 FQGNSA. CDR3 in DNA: TGTGCCAGCAGCTTAGATCCGAGGGAGAACACTGAAGCTTTCTTT. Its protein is CASSLDPRENTEAFF.

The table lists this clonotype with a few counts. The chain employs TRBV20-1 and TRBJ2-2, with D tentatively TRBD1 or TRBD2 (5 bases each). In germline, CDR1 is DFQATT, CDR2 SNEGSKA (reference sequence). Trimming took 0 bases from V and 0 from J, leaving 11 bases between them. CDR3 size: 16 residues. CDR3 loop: CSARDLRGPNTGELFF. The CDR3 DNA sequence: TGCAGTGCTAGAGATTTGAGGGGACCGAACACCGGGGAGCTGTTTTTT.

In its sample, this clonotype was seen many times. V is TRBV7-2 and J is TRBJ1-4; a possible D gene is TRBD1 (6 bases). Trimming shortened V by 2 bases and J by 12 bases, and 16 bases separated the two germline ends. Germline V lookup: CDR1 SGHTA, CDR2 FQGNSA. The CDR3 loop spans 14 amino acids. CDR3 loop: CASSLSLQGRELFF. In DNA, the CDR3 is TGTGCCAGCAGCTTATCCTTACAGGGAAGGGAACTGTTTTTT.

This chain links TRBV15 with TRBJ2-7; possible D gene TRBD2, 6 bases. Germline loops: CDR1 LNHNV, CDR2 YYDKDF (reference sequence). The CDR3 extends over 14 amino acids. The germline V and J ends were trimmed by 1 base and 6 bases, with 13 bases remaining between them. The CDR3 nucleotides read TGTGCCACCAGCAGAGCAAGGGAGGCTGCCGAGCAGTACTTC. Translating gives CATSRAREAAEQYF.

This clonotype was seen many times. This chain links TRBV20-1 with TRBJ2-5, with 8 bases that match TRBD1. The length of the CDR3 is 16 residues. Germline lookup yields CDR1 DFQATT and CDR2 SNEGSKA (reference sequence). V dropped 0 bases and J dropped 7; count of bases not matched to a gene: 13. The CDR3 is CSARDGGQGGRGTQYF. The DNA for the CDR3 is TGCAGTGCTAGAGATGGCGGACAGGGAGGTCGAGGGACCCAGTACTTC.

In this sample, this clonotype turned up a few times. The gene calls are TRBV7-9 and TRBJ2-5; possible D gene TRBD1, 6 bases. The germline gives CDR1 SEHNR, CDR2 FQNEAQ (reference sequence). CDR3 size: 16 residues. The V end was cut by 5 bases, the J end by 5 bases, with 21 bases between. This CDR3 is CASSPSQGNPMETQYF. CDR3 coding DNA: TGTGCCAGCAGCCCGTCACAGGGAAATCCAATGGAGACCCAGTACTTC. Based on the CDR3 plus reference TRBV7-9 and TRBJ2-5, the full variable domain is DTGVSQNPRHKITKRGQNVTFRCDPISEHNRLYWYRQTLGQGPEFLTYFQNEAQLEKSRLLSDRFSAERPKGSFSTLEIQRTEQGDSAMYLCASSPSQGNPMETQYFGPGTRLLVL.

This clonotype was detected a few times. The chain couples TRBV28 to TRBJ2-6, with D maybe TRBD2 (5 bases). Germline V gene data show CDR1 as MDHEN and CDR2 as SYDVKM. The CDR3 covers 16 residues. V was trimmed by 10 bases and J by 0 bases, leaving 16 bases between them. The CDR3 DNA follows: TGTGCCACCCAACCCCTAGGGAGCTCTGGGGCCAACGTCCTGACTTTC. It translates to CATQPLGSSGANVLTF.

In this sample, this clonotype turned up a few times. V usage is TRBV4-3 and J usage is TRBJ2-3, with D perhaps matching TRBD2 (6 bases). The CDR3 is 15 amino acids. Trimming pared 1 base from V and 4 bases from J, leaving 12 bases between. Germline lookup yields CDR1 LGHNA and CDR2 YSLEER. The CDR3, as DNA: TGCGCCAGCAGCCAAGGGCGGGGCCCGGCAGATACGCAGTATTTT. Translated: CASSQGRGPADTQYF.

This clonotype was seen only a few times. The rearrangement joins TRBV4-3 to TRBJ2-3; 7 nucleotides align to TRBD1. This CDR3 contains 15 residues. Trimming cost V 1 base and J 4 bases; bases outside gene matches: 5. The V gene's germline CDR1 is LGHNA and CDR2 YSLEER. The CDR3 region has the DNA TGCGCCAGCAGCCAAGCACAGGGGCGAGCAGATACGCAGTATTTT. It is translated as CASSQAQGRADTQYF.

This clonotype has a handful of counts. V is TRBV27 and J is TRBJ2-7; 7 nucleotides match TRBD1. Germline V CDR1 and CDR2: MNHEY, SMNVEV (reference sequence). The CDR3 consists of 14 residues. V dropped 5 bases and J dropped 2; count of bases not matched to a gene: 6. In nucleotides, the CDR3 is TGTGCCAGCAGTCCGTTTGACAGGGCCTACGAGCAGTACTTC. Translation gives CASSPFDRAYEQYF.